This T cell receptor beta chain originates from a study of blood T cell repertoires in COVID-19. At the level of the study: Donors in the United States, Italy and Spain gave samples during acute or convalescent COVID-19.

The data were produced by immunoSEQ multiplex PCR, yet TCRdb's version contains in-frame clones alone and is incomplete. This sample has a few hundred thousand clones; more than 70% occur once, and the top ten carry roughly 1.2%. Cohorts were assigned according to the clinical history that participants reported. The receptor comes from a middle-aged woman with acute COVID-19. Sequenced: PBMCs or T cells enriched from blood (not recorded which).

The CDR3 protein is CASSVGLAGDATDTQYF. For the CDR3, the DNA is TGCGCCAGCAGCGTGGGACTAGCGGGAGACGCTACAGATACGCAGTATTTT. The rearrangement joins TRBV5-1 to TRBJ2-3; 14 nucleotides align to TRBD2. The J segment lost 3 bases and the V segment lost 4 bases, leaving 7 bases of the junction unmatched. Germline loops: CDR1 SGHRS, CDR2 YFSETQ. The length of the CDR3 is 17 residues.